This T cell receptor (beta chain) was obtained from a study of shared clonotypes between healthy human individuals (dated by TCRdb to about 2020). In terms of the full investigation: The cohort included a few men and a couple of women between 18 and 49 years of age. Per donor, three plates each were used for CD4 naive and CD4 memory, two for CD8 naive, and one for CD8 memory. To estimate repertoire size and how much clonotypes are shared between individuals, the study performed deep sequencing of blood TCR repertoires from roughly five healthy adults. Different laboratories and diverse techniques were used to prepare libraries and sequence TCR repertoires, to increase sequencing depth and limit assay-specific biases. Per donor, leukapheresis produced somewhere between about 0.85 and 10 billion PBMCs.

Using the deep immunoSEQ assay, multiplex PCR amplified TCR CDR3 regions from genomic DNA. Extracted genomic DNA from each cell subset was spread evenly across all wells of several immunoSEQ 96-well plates, with each plate serving as a replicate. For sorted subsets, each replicate PCR was loaded with about 0.2 ug genomic DNA, equivalent to some 27,000 T cell genomes. Purified libraries were quantified with a Qubit 3.0 fluorometer, sized on a Bioanalyzer 2100, and re-quantified with the KAPA Library Quantification kit. A separate single-read 150-cycle Illumina NextSeq 550 flow cell was used to sequence each immunoSEQ 96-well plate. The source study handled its data this way. Because only junctional sequences without quality scores were contained in the immunoSEQ output, filtering matching that applied to full-length reads could not be performed. To assign V/J genes and CDR3, sequences were annotated against IMGT germline references using PyIR, a Python wrapper for IgBLAST v1.9. Reads with weak V/J assignments (E-value above 1e-6), missing CDR3, stop codons, out-of-frame junctions, or ambiguous translated residues were removed. V3J clonotypes were defined by identical inferred V gene, J gene, and CDR3 amino acid sequence. To compute the percentage overlap between repertoires, the number of shared unique clonotypes was divided by the size of the smaller repertoire. Richness of each repertoire was evaluated using RTK rarefaction, the Chao1 estimator, and Recon v2.1 estimates of unobserved clonotypes. Generation probabilities were computed with OLGA for all TCRbeta clonotypes obtained by the gDNA method from four donors. The source is immuneACCESS, and TCRdb retained only in-frame sequences with V and J called. Part of the clones is not carried over; for the studies checked, unresolved V genes explain less than half of this, and the remainder is unexplained. V, J and clone size were drawn from that table, and D and trimming were deduced from the DNA. This sample lists 2 million to 2.5 million clones; roughly 94% were detected once. Jointly, the top ten make up under 0.15% of the sample.

Study-wide conclusions, independent of this receptor: Based on pairwise subsampling, the degree of clonotype sharing among donors was expected to be affected by sequencing depth. Because the study included a small number of donors, the genetic and exposure-history diversity represented was limited. Rarefaction of sorted-subset datasets indicated incomplete sequencing despite the large sequencing depth. Naive subsets generally had larger estimated clonotype richness than memory subsets did. Approximately 5% of naive CD4, 3.5% of naive CD8, roughly 2.4% of memory CD4, and 0.4% of memory CD8 clonotypes were shared across a handful of donors. Sampling was restricted to blood, and TCR repertoires in tissue are likely to differ from TCR repertoires in blood. Higher generation probabilities were observed for clonotypes shared by all four sorted-subset donors than for non-shared clonotypes.

As to this clone: Its antigen target is currently unknown. The record has no base qualities; no much larger clone is one base away.

Donors were healthy HIV-negative adults with no recently reported acute infections or vaccinations. Only Caucasian adults living in Nashville, Tennessee, USA were represented among the donors. CD4+ T cells were enriched through magnetic negative selection, after which naive cells were positively selected on CD45RA and the remaining negative fraction served as the memory subset. Blood was obtained by leukapheresis, after which PBMCs were separated by Ficoll-Histopaque density gradient centrifugation and cryopreserved in liquid nitrogen vapor phase. Analytical flow cytometry was used to check the purity and quantity of each magnetically sorted T cell population. Genomic DNA was isolated from every sorted fraction and measured by UV absorbance on a Nanodrop 2000c. The CDR3 numbers 14 residues from cysteine through phenylalanine. The sequence is cut down to CDR3 DNA, 42 bases in frame from base 1. CDR1 MNHEY and CDR2 SVGAGI were looked up in the germline V gene. V is pared back by 5 bases and J by 9 bases, with 17 bases lying between the germline termini.

Source material: naive CD4+ T cells sorted from blood. The cell subset or site label here, explained by the study, means: CD45RA+ positively selected. The chain is assembled from TRBV6-5 and TRBJ1-3, with the D segment identity uncertain. The TCR comes from a man aged 18 to 30 in good health. The nucleotide sequence reads as follows: TGTGCCAGCAGTCCTGACAACTTGCGAACCACCATATATTTT. Translation gives CASSPDNLRTTIYF.